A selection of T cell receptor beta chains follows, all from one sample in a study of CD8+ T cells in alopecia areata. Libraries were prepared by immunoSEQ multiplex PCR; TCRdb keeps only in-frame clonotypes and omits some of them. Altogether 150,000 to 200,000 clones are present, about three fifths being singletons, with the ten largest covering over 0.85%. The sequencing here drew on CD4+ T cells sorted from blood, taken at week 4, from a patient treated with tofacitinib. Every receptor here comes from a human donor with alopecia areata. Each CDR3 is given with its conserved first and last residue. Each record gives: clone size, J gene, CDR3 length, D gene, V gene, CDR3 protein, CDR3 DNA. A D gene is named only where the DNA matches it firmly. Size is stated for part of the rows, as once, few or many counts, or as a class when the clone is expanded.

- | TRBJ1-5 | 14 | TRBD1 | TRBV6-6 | CASSDRGGYQPQHF | TGTGCCAGCAGTGACAGAGGGGGCTATCAGCCCCAGCATTTT
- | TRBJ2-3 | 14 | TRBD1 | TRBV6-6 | CATLWTGGFDAQYF | TGTGCCACCCTGTGGACAGGGGGTTTCGACGCGCAGTATTTT
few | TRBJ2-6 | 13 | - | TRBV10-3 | CAIRAETSNVLTF | TGTGCCATCAGGGCGGAGACCTCCAACGTCCTGACTTTC
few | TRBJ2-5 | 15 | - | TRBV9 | CASSVSPLAEETQYF | TGTGCCAGCAGCGTATCTCCACTAGCAGAAGAGACCCAGTACTTC
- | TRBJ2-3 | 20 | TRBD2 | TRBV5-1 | CASSLDPPAGGGGGTDTQYF | TGCGCCAGCAGCTTGGACCCCCCAGCGGGGGGGGGAGGAGGCACAGATACGCAGTATTTT
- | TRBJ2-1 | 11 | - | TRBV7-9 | CASSLENEQFF | TGTGCCAGCAGCTTAGAGAATGAGCAGTTCTTC
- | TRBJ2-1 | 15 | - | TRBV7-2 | CASSLAGGLYNEQFF | TGTGCCAGCAGCTTAGCGGGGGGGCTCTACAATGAGCAGTTCTTC
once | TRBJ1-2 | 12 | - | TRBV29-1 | CSARTEVYGYTF | TGCAGCGCGAGGACAGAAGTCTATGGCTACACCTTC
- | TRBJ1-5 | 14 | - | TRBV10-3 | CAISDQGWNQPQHF | TGTGCCATCAGTGATCAGGGTTGGAATCAGCCCCAGCATTTT
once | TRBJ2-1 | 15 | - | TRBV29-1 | CSVKVPSENYNEQFF | TGCAGCGTTAAGGTACCTAGCGAGAACTACAATGAGCAGTTCTTC
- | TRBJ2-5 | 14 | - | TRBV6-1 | CASSVVGLVETQYF | TGTGCCAGCAGTGTAGTAGGACTCGTAGAGACCCAGTACTTC
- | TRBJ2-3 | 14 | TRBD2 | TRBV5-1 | CASSPSGSTDTQYF | TGCGCCAGCAGCCCTAGCGGGAGCACAGATACGCAGTATTTT
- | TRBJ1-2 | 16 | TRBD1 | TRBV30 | CAWSFNPGQGGDGYTF | TGTGCCTGGAGCTTCAACCCGGGACAGGGCGGCGATGGCTACACCTTC
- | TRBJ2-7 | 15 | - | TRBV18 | CASSPESVPGYEQYF | TGTGCCAGCTCACCAGAGAGTGTTCCGGGTTACGAGCAGTACTTC
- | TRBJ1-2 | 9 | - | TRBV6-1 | CASNYGYTF | TGTGCCAGCAACTATGGCTACACCTTC
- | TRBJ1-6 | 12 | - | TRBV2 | CASSVRDSPLHF | TGTGCCAGCAGTGTAAGGGATTCACCCCTCCACTTT
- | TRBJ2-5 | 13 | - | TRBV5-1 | CASSARYQETQYF | TGCGCCAGCAGCGCAAGGTACCAAGAGACCCAGTACTTC
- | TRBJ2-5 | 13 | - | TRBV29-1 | CSVDLALGETQYF | TGCAGCGTTGATTTGGCGTTAGGAGAGACCCAGTACTTC
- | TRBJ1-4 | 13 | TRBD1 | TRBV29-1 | CSARQGGKRKLFF | TGCAGCGCCCGACAGGGGGGTAAGAGAAAACTGTTTTTT
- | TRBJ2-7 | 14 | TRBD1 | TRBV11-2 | CASSPGTGGYEQYF | TGTGCCAGCAGCCCAGGGACAGGGGGCTACGAGCAGTACTTC
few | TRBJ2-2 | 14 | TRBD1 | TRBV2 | CASSRTGNTGELFF | TGTGCCAGCAGTAGGACAGGGAACACCGGGGAGCTGTTTTTT
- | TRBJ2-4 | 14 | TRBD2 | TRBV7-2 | CASRQAGRKNIQYF | TGTGCCAGCAGGCAGGCCGGGAGGAAAAACATTCAGTACTTC
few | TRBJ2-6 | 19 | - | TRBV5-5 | CASRKNPGSPSSGANVLTF | TGTGCCAGCAGAAAAAACCCCGGCTCTCCTAGCTCTGGGGCCAACGTCCTGACTTTC
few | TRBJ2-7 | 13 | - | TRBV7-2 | CASSLSLTYEQYF | TGTGCCAGCAGCTTATCGTTGACCTACGAGCAGTACTTC
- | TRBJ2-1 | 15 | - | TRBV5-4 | CASSLVQAIYNEQFF | TGTGCCAGCAGCTTGGTACAGGCCATCTACAATGAGCAGTTCTTC
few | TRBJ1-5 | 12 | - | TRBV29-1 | CSTGGGNQPQHF | TGCAGCACTGGAGGGGGTAATCAGCCCCAGCATTTT
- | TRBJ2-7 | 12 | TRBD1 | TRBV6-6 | CASRPTGGEQYF | TGTGCCAGCAGGCCTACAGGGGGCGAGCAGTACTTC
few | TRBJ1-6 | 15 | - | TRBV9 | CASSPRLEFGSPLHF | TGTGCCAGCAGCCCCAGGTTGGAGTTTGGTTCACCCCTCCACTTT
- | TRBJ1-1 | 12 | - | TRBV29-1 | CSVVVMNTEAFF | TGCAGCGTTGTGGTGATGAACACTGAAGCTTTCTTT
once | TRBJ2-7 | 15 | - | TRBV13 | CASSWRFHQDYEQYF | TGTGCCAGCAGCTGGAGGTTTCACCAGGACTACGAGCAGTACTTC
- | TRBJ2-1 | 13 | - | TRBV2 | CASTNQADNEQFF | TGTGCCAGCACCAACCAGGCTGACAATGAGCAGTTCTTC
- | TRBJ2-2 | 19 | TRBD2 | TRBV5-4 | CASSQGEASGRLNTGELFF | TGTGCCAGCAGCCAAGGAGAGGCTAGCGGGAGACTGAACACCGGGGAGCTGTTTTTT
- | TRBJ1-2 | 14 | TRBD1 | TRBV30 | CAWRGDREADGYTF | TGTGCCTGGAGGGGGGACAGGGAGGCGGATGGCTACACCTTC
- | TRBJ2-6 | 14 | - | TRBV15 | CATSDHSGANVLTF | TGTGCCACCAGTGACCACTCTGGGGCCAACGTCCTGACTTTC
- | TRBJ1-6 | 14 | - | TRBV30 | CAWENTGFLSPLHF | TGTGCCTGGGAGAATACAGGGTTTTTGTCACCCCTCCACTTT
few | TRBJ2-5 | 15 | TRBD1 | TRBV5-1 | CASSLRTGPQETQYF | TGCGCCAGCAGCCTGAGGACAGGGCCTCAAGAGACCCAGTACTTC
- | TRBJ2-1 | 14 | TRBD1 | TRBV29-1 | CSVEGTGSYNEQFF | TGCAGCGTTGAGGGGACAGGCTCCTACAATGAGCAGTTCTTC
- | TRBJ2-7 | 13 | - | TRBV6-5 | CASSQTSRGEQYF | TGTGCCAGCAGTCAGACGAGTCGAGGCGAGCAGTACTTC
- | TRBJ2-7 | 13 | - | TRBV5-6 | CASSYWGDYEQYF | TGTGCCAGCAGCTATTGGGGCGATTACGAGCAGTACTTC
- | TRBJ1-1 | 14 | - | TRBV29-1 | CSVPKLHLATEAFF | TGCAGCGTCCCGAAATTGCATTTGGCCACTGAAGCTTTCTTT
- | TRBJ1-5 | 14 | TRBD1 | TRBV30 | CAGSTGFGNQPQHF | TGTGCCGGATCGACAGGGTTCGGCAATCAGCCCCAGCATTTT
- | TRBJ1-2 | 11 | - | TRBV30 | CAWHYRDGYTF | TGTGCCTGGCACTACAGGGATGGCTACACCTTC
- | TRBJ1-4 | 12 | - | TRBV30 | CAWSVWGFELFF | TGTGCCTGGAGTGTATGGGGATTTGAACTGTTTTTT
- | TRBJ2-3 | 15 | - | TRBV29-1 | CSVEGATSDVDTQYF | TGCAGCGTTGAGGGGGCCACCTCAGACGTAGATACGCAGTATTTT
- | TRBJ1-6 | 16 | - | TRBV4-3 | CASSREGGTAASPLHF | TGCGCCAGCAGCCGAGAAGGGGGGACGGCCGCTTCACCCCTCCACTTT